This TCR beta chain was retrieved from a study of blood T cell repertoires in COVID-19. Whole-study context: Acute-phase and convalescent COVID-19 samples originated in the United States, Italy and Spain. Sample material is recorded as cDNA or gDNA derived from T cells, B-cell-depleted T cells, or PBMCs.

This CDR3 has 13 amino acids. CDR1 is LNHDA and CDR2 is SQIVND in the germline V gene (reference sequence). Trimming left V 6 bases short and J 5 bases short, with 13 bases between. In the source study's methods: It was from reference gene primer amplification that nucleated cell counts were estimated. Libraries were prepared by immunoSEQ multiplex PCR; TCRdb keeps only in-frame clonotypes and omits some of them. V and J calls and clone size come straight from that table; D and trimming were deduced from the DNA. The data contain about 240,000 clones, around 87% of them singletons. This chain connects TRBV19 to TRBJ1-1; unclear D gene. Sequencing was done on a sample of peripheral blood. The origin of this receptor is a woman between 70 and 85 years old with active or convalescent COVID-19. The CDR3 sequence: CASSPYGMTEAFF. In DNA form, the CDR3 reads TGTGCCAGTAGCCCCTACGGGATGACTGAAGCTTTCTTT.